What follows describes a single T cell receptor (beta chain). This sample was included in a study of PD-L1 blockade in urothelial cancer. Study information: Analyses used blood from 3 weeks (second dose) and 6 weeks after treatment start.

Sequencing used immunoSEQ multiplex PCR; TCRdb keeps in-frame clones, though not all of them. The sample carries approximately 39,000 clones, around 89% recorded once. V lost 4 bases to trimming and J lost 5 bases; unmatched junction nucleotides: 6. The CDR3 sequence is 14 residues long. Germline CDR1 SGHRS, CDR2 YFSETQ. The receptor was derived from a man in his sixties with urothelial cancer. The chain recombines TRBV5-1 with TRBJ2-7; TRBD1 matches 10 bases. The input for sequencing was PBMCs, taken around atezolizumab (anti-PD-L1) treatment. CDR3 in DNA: TGCGCCAGCAGCACCGGACAGGGGGTCCACGAGCAGTACTTC. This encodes CASSTGQGVHEQYF.